The source of this TCR beta chain is a study of cytomegalovirus exposure and HLA in healthy donors. Study conclusions and caveats: Versus the roughly 670-donor mean, an Asian-associated ancestry cluster reportedly showed fewer N-insertions in a later analysis. With later analysis, a missense DCLRE1C variant became linked to TCR beta V- and J-gene trimming. Under in vitro conditions, three CMV-associated chains were confirmed as specific for CMV antigens. Within a later analysis, the majority of CMV-associated TCR beta chains appeared HLA-restricted.

Concerning this clone: Its antigen is not identified.

The PCR employed 60 Vbeta primers together with 13 Jbeta primers. TCRdb's table, derived via immunoSEQ multiplex PCR, lists solely in-frame clones and lacks some. The specimen's table records some 140,000 clones. The trim removed 3 bases at V and 4 bases at J, leaving 0 bases unmatched. Germline CDR1 SGHTA, CDR2 FQGTGA. This CDR3 has 13 residues. This TCR came from a woman in her sixties in good health and CMV-seronegative. This rearrangement joins TRBV7-3 to TRBJ1-1, with TRBD1 matching 9 bases. The sequenced sample consisted of PBMCs. This CDR3 is CASSLTGGTEAFF. For the CDR3, the DNA is TGTGCCAGCAGCTTGACAGGGGGCACTGAAGCTTTCTTT.